Listed below are T cell receptor beta chains from one sample, sequenced in a study of shared clonotypes between healthy human individuals. TCRdb's table, derived via immunoSEQ multiplex PCR, lists solely in-frame clones and lacks some. The table lists fewer than 650,000 clones, 76% of them singletons. Sequenced material: PBMCs. These receptors all stem from a middle-aged woman in good health. Some clones in this sample may be carry-over from other donors' samples. Both conserved end residues are part of each CDR3.

V gene | CDR3 protein
TRBV4-2 | CASSPETQVPNEKLFF
TRBV7-2 | CASSSQTSFFEQFF
TRBV19 | CASSIGPSGFLAKNIQYF
TRBV10-3 | CAISESDSRQYF
TRBV5-1 | CASSPGQQNQPQHF
TRBV29-1 | CSVGRGNGYTF
TRBV19 | CASSTRQGSYNQPQHF
TRBV7-9 | CASSLAPPETQYF
TRBV28 | CASRGGNDAANQPQHF
TRBV5-1 | CASSLGTDPYEQYF
TRBV19 | CASSMYGGRLAGVQETQYF
TRBV7-9 | CASSSLDRGLNTEAFF
TRBV30 | CAWNVGAEQYF
TRBV7-2 | CASSLLAYEQYF
TRBV28 | CASSWSSGQPQHF
TRBV25-1 | CASSDSGTGDYEQYF
TRBV30 | CAWSTTGVRDTQYF
TRBV28 | CASSSRGARGEQFF
TRBV6-4 | CASSDSGRATDTQYF
TRBV19 | CASSSTLLYEQYF
TRBV7-2 | CASSLENGRRQFF
TRBV9 | CASSVGGSLSYEQYF
TRBV7-7 | CASSPDRGEKLFF
TRBV28 | CASSLGLAGQLDTQYF
TRBV30 | CAWRTGLGNTIYF
TRBV2 | CASYGPNEQFF
TRBV6-5 | CASGRSGIAYNEQFF
TRBV30 | CAWSVYPGTGLGGELFF
TRBV15 | CATSRTRVWGSTGELFF
TRBV6-1 | CASRATSAGELFF
TRBV25-1 | CASSKGAEQFF
TRBV29-1 | CSVVIAGGDTQYF
TRBV28 | CASTPQDTYEQYF
TRBV7-2 | CASSLGIGQGNQPQHF
TRBV27 | CASSSTPASTDTQYF
TRBV18 | CASSPLDALDRPYEQYF
TRBV6-5 | CASSRLPGLNEKLFF
TRBV30 | CAWKGTRYSDKYF
TRBV5-5 | CASSLPRYPLSYEQYF
TRBV27 | CASSSLQGRGYGYTF
TRBV15 | CATSREAGGTDEQFF
TRBV10-3 | CAISRDDTEAFF
TRBV2 | CASSPTANSNQPQHF
TRBV7-2 | CASSQGGTGNTIYF
TRBV6-1 | CASSGTGGAGETQYF
TRBV27 | CASSLSPGLATYEQYF
TRBV7-2 | CASSFHGELFF